This T cell receptor (beta chain) was obtained from a study of T cell responses to AZD1222 COVID-19 vaccine. Study results and caveats: Baseline serostatus was positive in only six AZD1222 recipients.

A word on this clone: Its antigen is currently unknown.

Libraries were prepared by immunoSEQ multiplex PCR; TCRdb keeps only in-frame clonotypes and omits some of them. The table records roughly 200,000 clones, 88% of them present only once. Germline CDR1 is LNHDA and CDR2 is SQIVND (reference sequence). CDR3 length: 14 residues. V lost 5 bases to trimming and J lost 4 bases; unmatched junction nucleotides: 4. Sequences were derived from peripheral blood, sampled on day 0 of AZD1222 vaccination. This rearrangement joins TRBV19 to TRBJ2-4; 8 bases line up with TRBD1. The origin of this receptor is an adult in good health. The DNA for the CDR3 is TGTGCCAGTAGTCTCGGGGACAGGAAAAACATTCAGTACTTC. Protein: CASSLGDRKNIQYF.